Sequencing of this T cell receptor (beta chain) was carried out in a study of cytomegalovirus exposure and HLA in healthy donors. Study-level points and caveats: For TCR beta chains, V- and J-gene trimming was later linked to a missense DCLRE1C variant. TCR beta sequences reportedly predicted most subjects' HLA-A and HLA-B alleles accurately.

V lost 9 bases and J lost 10, with 19 bases in between. Germline CDR1 reads LNHDA; CDR2 reads SQIVND (reference sequence). The CDR3 consists of 14 residues. It was with 60 Vbeta and 13 Jbeta primers that the PCR ran. As originally analysed: The count from a later analysis was 65 million to 90 million unique TCR beta chains, about 10 million of them shared. Assay: immunoSEQ multiplex PCR; the TCRdb copy retains only in-frame clones and omits some. D and trimming were read from the DNA, whereas the V and J calls and clone size are those reported in that table. Found here are around 84,000 clones, approximately 80% of them singletons; the top ten hold around 15%. As regards this clone: Its antigen is not known.

Sequenced input: PBMCs. The V gene is TRBV19, the J gene TRBJ1-6; D might be TRBD1 (5 bases). This receptor was taken from a human donor in good health. The CDR3 loop is CASTDGRGRSPLHF. CDR3 sequence (DNA): TGTGCCAGCACGGACGGGAGGGGACGGTCACCCCTCCACTTT.